These T cell receptor beta chains were read from a single sample in a study of a mutant IDH1 vaccine in newly diagnosed glioma. Method: immunoSEQ multiplex PCR; TCRdb's copy keeps in-frame clones and lacks some. The data hold about 38,000 clones, with 81% observed a single time. These TCRs' antigens remain unknown. The source was PBMCs, collected from a glioma patient whose treatment included an IDH1 peptide vaccine. Source of these receptors: a middle-aged man with glioma. The conserved cysteine and the conserved F or W are not part of the CDR3 here.

CDR3 length: 11; J gene: .; V gene: TRBV10-3; CDR3 protein: ASSGGSRYEQY
CDR3 length: 12; J gene: TRBJ2-2; V gene: TRBV27; CDR3 protein: ASRQGRNTGELF
CDR3 length: 13; J gene: TRBJ1-4; V gene: TRBV12-5; CDR3 protein: ASGSDRALGEKLF
CDR3 length: 12; J gene: TRBJ1-1; V gene: TRBV29-1; CDR3 protein: SVVRPGAHTEAF
CDR3 length: 11; J gene: TRBJ1-5; V gene: TRBV10-2; CDR3 protein: ASRQGAYQPQH
CDR3 length: 13; J gene: TRBJ2-1; V gene: TRBV5-6; CDR3 protein: ASSLWDKYYNEQF
CDR3 length: 14; J gene: TRBJ1-4; V gene: TRBV15; CDR3 protein: ATSRDFDRGIQKLF
CDR3 length: 13; J gene: TRBJ2-7; V gene: TRBV6-6; CDR3 protein: ASSYSRYLGYEQY
CDR3 length: 13; J gene: TRBJ2-7; V gene: TRBV9; CDR3 protein: ASSVGGGRGHEQY
CDR3 length: 11; J gene: TRBJ1-1; V gene: TRBV18; CDR3 protein: ASSAGRFSEAF
CDR3 length: 13; J gene: TRBJ1-5; V gene: TRBV2; CDR3 protein: ASGRAGTPNQPQH
CDR3 length: 15; J gene: TRBJ2-1; V gene: TRBV7-9; CDR3 protein: ASSPTDVPLSYNEQF
CDR3 length: 11; J gene: TRBJ1-3; V gene: TRBV11-3; CDR3 protein: ASSLGTGNTIY
CDR3 length: 12; J gene: TRBJ2-1; V gene: TRBV2; CDR3 protein: ASRPPGSYNEQF
CDR3 length: 11; J gene: TRBJ1-2; V gene: TRBV10-2; CDR3 protein: ASSETGPYGYT
CDR3 length: 11; J gene: TRBJ2-5; V gene: TRBV7-2; CDR3 protein: ASSYRLTETQY
CDR3 length: 12; J gene: TRBJ1-1; V gene: TRBV5-1; CDR3 protein: ASLPTGMNTEAF
CDR3 length: 14; J gene: TRBJ1-2; V gene: TRBV7-9; CDR3 protein: ASSGMGQVPNYGYT
CDR3 length: 13; J gene: TRBJ1-6; V gene: TRBV19; CDR3 protein: ASSISSSYNSPLH
CDR3 length: 11; J gene: TRBJ1-5; V gene: TRBV9; CDR3 protein: ASSVDPHQPQH
CDR3 length: 10; J gene: TRBJ2-1; V gene: TRBV11-2; CDR3 protein: ASSLTGHEQF
CDR3 length: 13; J gene: TRBJ2-1; V gene: TRBV25-1; CDR3 protein: ASTGAGGPRNEQF
CDR3 length: 17; J gene: TRBJ2-7; V gene: TRBV18; CDR3 protein: ASSPYSRGQGKETYEQY
CDR3 length: 13; J gene: TRBJ2-1; V gene: TRBV2; CDR3 protein: ASSEGQGFYNEQF
CDR3 length: 9; J gene: TRBJ2-1; V gene: TRBV6-1; CDR3 protein: ASSEVNEQF
CDR3 length: 9; J gene: TRBJ2-7; V gene: TRBV20-1; CDR3 protein: SADSSYEQY
CDR3 length: 11; J gene: TRBJ1-1; V gene: TRBV6-4; CDR3 protein: ASSDGGVTEAF
CDR3 length: 15; J gene: TRBJ2-3; V gene: TRBV4-3; CDR3 protein: ASSQEWGTSGTDTQY
CDR3 length: 11; J gene: TRBJ1-1; V gene: TRBV14; CDR3 protein: ASSPRSNTEAF
CDR3 length: 14; J gene: TRBJ1-3; V gene: TRBV18; CDR3 protein: ASSPVGQSSGNTIY
CDR3 length: 14; J gene: TRBJ2-1; V gene: TRBV7-9; CDR3 protein: ASRLGKQRNYNEQF
CDR3 length: 11; J gene: TRBJ1-3; V gene: TRBV4-1; CDR3 protein: ASSPSSGNTIY
CDR3 length: 12; J gene: TRBJ2-1; V gene: TRBV7-2; CDR3 protein: ASKADPSYNEQF
CDR3 length: 11; J gene: TRBJ2-1; V gene: TRBV10-2; CDR3 protein: ASNLAGYNEQF
CDR3 length: 11; J gene: TRBJ2-5; V gene: TRBV10-3; CDR3 protein: AITRDHKETQY
CDR3 length: 14; J gene: TRBJ2-1; V gene: TRBV4-1; CDR3 protein: ASSQGGRGRVNEQF
CDR3 length: 13; J gene: TRBJ2-7; V gene: TRBV4-1; CDR3 protein: ASSQALASVYEQY
CDR3 length: 12; J gene: TRBJ2-5; V gene: TRBV7-8; CDR3 protein: ASSLAQGGKTQY
CDR3 length: 12; J gene: TRBJ2-3; V gene: TRBV5-1; CDR3 protein: ASSRAASTDTQY
CDR3 length: 14; J gene: TRBJ1-5; V gene: TRBV28; CDR3 protein: ASSTHRQGARQPQH
CDR3 length: 12; J gene: TRBJ2-3; V gene: TRBV7-9; CDR3 protein: ASSFQGRADTQY
CDR3 length: 12; J gene: TRBJ1-2; V gene: TRBV27; CDR3 protein: ASRLPGTAGGYT
CDR3 length: 11; J gene: TRBJ1-2; V gene: TRBV5-5; CDR3 protein: ASSKDRDGGYT
CDR3 length: 14; J gene: TRBJ2-2; V gene: TRBV5-4; CDR3 protein: ASSLGSGGNTGELF
CDR3 length: 14; J gene: TRBJ1-3; V gene: TRBV19; CDR3 protein: ASSKWTGPTGNTIY
CDR3 length: 13; J gene: TRBJ1-4; V gene: TRBV27; CDR3 protein: ASSSRDRKNEKLF
CDR3 length: 13; J gene: TRBJ2-2; V gene: TRBV11-3; CDR3 protein: ASSPQGGYTGELF
CDR3 length: 13; J gene: TRBJ2-1; V gene: TRBV10-3; CDR3 protein: AISESSGIRDEQF